Listed below are T cell receptor beta chains from one sample, sequenced in a study of shared clonotypes between healthy human individuals. TCRdb's table, derived via immunoSEQ multiplex PCR, lists solely in-frame clones and lacks some. The sample records millions of clones, 90% to 95% being singletons. The sample comprised naive CD8+ T cells from PBMCs. These receptors were taken from a man between 18 and 35 years old in good health. Some clones in this sample may be carry-over from other donors' samples. Each CDR3 is given with its conserved first and last residue. A D gene is named only where the DNA matches it firmly. Size is omitted from some rows. Given values are once, few, many or a class for expanded clones.

D: TRBD2; J: TRBJ2-7; V: TRBV5-7; size: -; DNA: TGTGCCAGCAGCTTTCGGACTAGCGGGAAATTTTCTATTCGGTACGAGCAGTACTTC; CDR3: CASSFRTSGKFSIRYEQYF
D: -; J: TRBJ1-2; V: TRBV5-1; size: -; DNA: TGCGCCAGCAGCTTCGGGACGCAGGAGTATGGCTACACCTTC; CDR3: CASSFGTQEYGYTF
D: -; J: TRBJ2-7; V: TRBV21-1; size: -; DNA: TGTGCCAGCAGGGGACAGATGGGCGACGAGCAGTACTTC; CDR3: CASRGQMGDEQYF
D: -; J: TRBJ2-7; V: TRBV6-1; size: -; DNA: TGTGCCAGCAGCCCCAGGACAGTCTACGAGCAGTACTTC; CDR3: CASSPRTVYEQYF
D: TRBD2; J: TRBJ2-1; V: TRBV7-6; size: -; DNA: TGTGCCAGCAGCTTACTAGCGGGAGGGGCGGATGAGCAGTTCTTC; CDR3: CASSLLAGGADEQFF
D: TRBD2; J: TRBJ2-1; V: TRBV7-9; size: once; DNA: TGTGCCAGCAGCTCCCCAGCGGGAGGGGTCTACAATGAGCAGTTCTTC; CDR3: CASSSPAGGVYNEQFF
D: -; J: TRBJ2-5; V: TRBV6-5; size: -; DNA: TGTGCCAGCAGCCGGGCGGGGATCTTGGAGACCCAGTACTTC; CDR3: CASSRAGILETQYF
D: -; J: TRBJ2-1; V: TRBV2; size: -; DNA: TGTGCCAGCAGTGTGGGTGAGGAGGACTCGGATGAGCAGTTCTTC; CDR3: CASSVGEEDSDEQFF
D: -; J: TRBJ2-7; V: TRBV10-3; size: -; DNA: TGTGCCATCAGTGAGTCCGCGGACGGGGGACTCGAGCAGTACTTC; CDR3: CAISESADGGLEQYF
D: TRBD1; J: TRBJ2-7; V: TRBV19; size: -; DNA: TGTGCCAGTAGAGGGACAGGCCTCTCCTACGAGCAGTACTTC; CDR3: CASRGTGLSYEQYF
D: -; J: TRBJ2-7; V: TRBV13; size: -; DNA: TGTGCCAGCAGCTTACGGACGGGGATCTACGAGCAGTACTTC; CDR3: CASSLRTGIYEQYF
D: -; J: TRBJ2-1; V: TRBV11-2; size: -; DNA: TGTGCCAGCAGCTTAGTGGGTCCAAGGGGCTCCTACAATGAGCAGTTCTTC; CDR3: CASSLVGPRGSYNEQFF
D: -; J: TRBJ2-3; V: TRBV7-6; size: -; DNA: TGTGCCAGCAGCTTAGTCCCGGGTCGCACAGATACGCAGTATTTT; CDR3: CASSLVPGRTDTQYF
D: TRBD2; J: TRBJ2-3; V: TRBV10-3; size: -; DNA: TGTGCCATCAGCTCAGCGGGAGGGCCCACAGATACGCAGTATTTT; CDR3: CAISSAGGPTDTQYF
D: -; J: TRBJ2-1; V: TRBV5-6; size: -; DNA: TGTGCCAGCAGCTTCCTCAACAATGAGCAGTTCTTC; CDR3: CASSFLNNEQFF
D: TRBD1; J: TRBJ2-1; V: TRBV5-8; size: -; DNA: TGTGCCAGCAGCTTGGGGACAGGGATCAATGAGCAGTTCTTC; CDR3: CASSLGTGINEQFF
D: -; J: TRBJ2-7; V: TRBV30; size: -; DNA: TGTGCCTGGAGTGTGGGTTCTCAGGGGTGGAGGCACGAGCAGTACTTC; CDR3: CAWSVGSQGWRHEQYF
D: -; J: TRBJ2-7; V: TRBV19; size: -; DNA: TGTGCCAGTAGTGAGGACAGTCCCTACGAGCAGTACTTC; CDR3: CASSEDSPYEQYF
D: TRBD1; J: TRBJ2-1; V: TRBV14; size: -; DNA: TGTGCCAGCAGCCCCATAACGGGACAGGGAGCCTACAATGAGCAGTTCTTC; CDR3: CASSPITGQGAYNEQFF
D: TRBD1; J: TRBJ1-2; V: TRBV4-2; size: -; DNA: TGTGCCAGCAGCCCGGGAGGGGGCGCAGATGGCTACACCTTC; CDR3: CASSPGGGADGYTF
D: TRBD1; J: TRBJ1-2; V: TRBV2; size: -; DNA: TGTGCCAGCAGTCACCTCCGGGACAGATCCCCTGCGTATGGCTACACCTTC; CDR3: CASSHLRDRSPAYGYTF
D: TRBD1; J: TRBJ2-5; V: TRBV29-1; size: once; DNA: TGCAGCGTTGATCACAGGGGAGAAGAGACCCAGTACTTC; CDR3: CSVDHRGEETQYF
D: TRBD2; J: TRBJ2-7; V: TRBV28; size: -; DNA: TGTGCCAGCAGTCCGTTATGGCGGGAGGACTACGAGCAGTACTTC; CDR3: CASSPLWREDYEQYF
D: TRBD1; J: TRBJ2-7; V: TRBV5-4; size: -; DNA: TGTGCCAGCAGCTCGGACAGGGCCTTCCCCTCCTACGAGCAGTACTTC; CDR3: CASSSDRAFPSYEQYF
D: TRBD1; J: TRBJ2-1; V: TRBV28; size: -; DNA: TGTGCCAGCACCACCCGACAGGGCTACAATGAGCAGTTCTTC; CDR3: CASTTRQGYNEQFF
D: TRBD1; J: TRBJ2-4; V: TRBV2; size: -; DNA: TGTGCCAGCAGATCCCGAAAACAGGGGCGAAGTGGAAACATTCAGTACTTC; CDR3: CASRSRKQGRSGNIQYF
D: -; J: TRBJ2-2; V: TRBV6-4; size: -; DNA: TGTGCCAGCAGTGCCCCAACCACCGGGGAGCTGTTTTTT; CDR3: CASSAPTTGELFF
D: TRBD1; J: TRBJ1-1; V: TRBV4-1; size: once; DNA: TGCGCCAGCAGCCAAGTTAGGACTGGGACAGTGAACACTGAAGCTTTCTTT; CDR3: CASSQVRTGTVNTEAFF
D: -; J: TRBJ2-3; V: TRBV4-3; size: -; DNA: TGCGCCAGCAGCCAAGGAATCCTCCCAAGGACAGATACGCAGTATTTT; CDR3: CASSQGILPRTDTQYF
D: -; J: TRBJ2-1; V: TRBV11-2; size: once; DNA: TGTGCCAGCAGCTTAAGGGCGTGGTCCTACAATGAGCAGTTCTTC; CDR3: CASSLRAWSYNEQFF
D: -; J: TRBJ2-1; V: TRBV9; size: once; DNA: TGTGCCAGCAGCGTTGTACAGGGTTCGGAGCAGTTCTTC; CDR3: CASSVVQGSEQFF
D: -; J: TRBJ2-2; V: TRBV9; size: -; DNA: TGTGCCAGCAGCGTAGAGGGTTCGTCTCTCACCGGGGAGCTGTTTTTT; CDR3: CASSVEGSSLTGELFF
D: -; J: TRBJ2-2; V: TRBV27; size: once; DNA: TGTGCCAGCAGTCCTGCGAACACCGGGGAGCTGTTTTTT; CDR3: CASSPANTGELFF
D: TRBD2; J: TRBJ2-7; V: TRBV19; size: -; DNA: TGTGCCAGTAGTTCACGGACTAGCGGAACCTACGAGCAGTACTTC; CDR3: CASSSRTSGTYEQYF
D: TRBD2; J: TRBJ2-7; V: TRBV2; size: -; DNA: TGTGCCAGCAGTGAAACCCGGGCGGGAGGTTTAGGCGAGCAGTACTTC; CDR3: CASSETRAGGLGEQYF
D: TRBD2; J: TRBJ2-1; V: TRBV11-2; size: -; DNA: TGTGCCAGCAGCTTAGGAGGGACTAGCGGGAGATGGAAGTTCTTC; CDR3: CASSLGGTSGRWKFF
D: -; J: TRBJ1-1; V: TRBV9; size: few; DNA: TGTGCCAGCAGCGTAGCTCCTCGGAGGACCGACACTGAAGCTTTCTTT; CDR3: CASSVAPRRTDTEAFF
D: TRBD2; J: TRBJ2-3; V: TRBV7-3; size: -; DNA: TGTGCCAGCAGCTTAACGGGGAGGGCCTGGACAGATACGCAGTATTTT; CDR3: CASSLTGRAWTDTQYF
D: TRBD2; J: TRBJ2-1; V: TRBV28; size: -; DNA: TGTGCCAGCAGTTTTTATTTAGGGCAGGGAGGGTTAGGCTCCTACAATGAGCAGTTCTTC; CDR3: CASSFYLGQGGLGSYNEQFF
D: -; J: TRBJ2-7; V: TRBV4-1; size: -; DNA: TGCGCCAGCAGCCAAGCGCCCGGGGGCTGGTACGAGCAGTACTTC; CDR3: CASSQAPGGWYEQYF
D: -; J: TRBJ2-2; V: TRBV5-1; size: -; DNA: TGCGCCAGCAGCTTGGTGCGGGGTCTGAACGCCGGGGAGCTGTTTTTT; CDR3: CASSLVRGLNAGELFF
D: -; J: TRBJ1-1; V: TRBV21-1; size: -; DNA: TGTGCCAGCAGCCCCAGGGGAGCTTTCTTT; CDR3: CASSPRGAFF
D: -; J: TRBJ1-2; V: TRBV7-9; size: few; DNA: TGTGCCAGCAGCTTAGACTATGGCTACACCTTC; CDR3: CASSLDYGYTF
D: -; J: TRBJ1-2; V: TRBV19; size: once; DNA: TGTGCCAGTAGTATCGTGGGTATAACTAACTATGGCTACACCTTC; CDR3: CASSIVGITNYGYTF
D: -; J: TRBJ2-1; V: TRBV5-4; size: -; DNA: TGTGCCAGCAGCTTGGGGCGTAGCATTACCTCCTACAATGAGCAGTTCTTC; CDR3: CASSLGRSITSYNEQFF
D: TRBD2; J: TRBJ2-1; V: TRBV9; size: -; DNA: TGTGCCAGCAGCGACCTAGCGGGAGTTCTCTACAATGAGCAGTTCTTC; CDR3: CASSDLAGVLYNEQFF
D: -; J: TRBJ2-7; V: TRBV7-9; size: -; DNA: TGTGCCAGCAGCTTAGGGCTTTCCTACGAGCAGTACTTC; CDR3: CASSLGLSYEQYF
D: -; J: TRBJ2-7; V: TRBV30; size: -; DNA: TGTGCCTGGAGTGTCGACACCAAGTCCTACGAGCAGTACTTC; CDR3: CAWSVDTKSYEQYF
D: -; J: TRBJ1-1; V: TRBV28; size: -; DNA: TGTGCCAGCAGTTTTAAGGGTCCAAACACTGAAGCTTTCTTT; CDR3: CASSFKGPNTEAFF
D: -; J: TRBJ1-4; V: TRBV4-3; size: -; DNA: TGCGCCAGCAGCCCACTCCGGCGTGACCCAGGACCCGAAAAACTGTTTTTT; CDR3: CASSPLRRDPGPEKLFF
D: -; J: TRBJ1-1; V: TRBV6-1; size: -; DNA: TGTGCCAGCACGAATTTCGGCTTTGAAGCTTTCTTT; CDR3: CASTNFGFEAFF
D: -; J: TRBJ2-1; V: TRBV6-5; size: -; DNA: TGTGCCAGCAGTTACTCGATGAGGAGCTCCTACAATGAGCAGTTCTTC; CDR3: CASSYSMRSSYNEQFF
D: -; J: TRBJ2-2; V: TRBV10-3; size: once; DNA: TGTGCCTTACCGGGACGTAGGCTGGGGCGCGGTGGGAACACCGGGGAGCTGTTTTTT; CDR3: CALPGRRLGRGGNTGELFF
D: TRBD2; J: TRBJ2-1; V: TRBV11-2; size: -; DNA: TGTGCCAGCAGTTGGACTAGCGGGCGGACTAGGAATGAGCAGTTCTTC; CDR3: CASSWTSGRTRNEQFF
D: TRBD2; J: TRBJ2-3; V: TRBV7-2; size: -; DNA: TGTGCCAGCAGCTCCAAAATTCTACTAGCGGGAGCCCGCACAGATACGCAGTATTTT; CDR3: CASSSKILLAGARTDTQYF
D: -; J: TRBJ1-1; V: TRBV5-6; size: -; DNA: TGTGCCAGCAGCTTGGCATCAGCGAACACTGAAGCTTTCTTT; CDR3: CASSLASANTEAFF
D: -; J: TRBJ2-1; V: TRBV4-1; size: -; DNA: TGCGCCAGCAGCCACACTAGCTACAATGAGCAGTTCTTC; CDR3: CASSHTSYNEQFF
D: -; J: TRBJ2-2; V: TRBV5-5; size: -; DNA: TGTGCCAGCAGCACTGCAGATTTCGCGAACACCGGGGAGCTGTTTTTT; CDR3: CASSTADFANTGELFF
D: TRBD1; J: TRBJ1-5; V: TRBV9; size: -; DNA: TGTGCCAGCAGCGCCGAACCGGGACAGGGCAATCAGCCCCAGCATTTT; CDR3: CASSAEPGQGNQPQHF
D: -; J: TRBJ2-3; V: TRBV5-4; size: -; DNA: TGTGCCAGCAGCTTTTTTTTGGGAGTCCTTAAAGATACGCAGTATTTT; CDR3: CASSFFLGVLKDTQYF